This record concerns one T cell receptor (beta chain) sequence. The V end lost 5 bases, the J end lost 7 bases, and 15 bases lay between the germline ends. The CDR3 extends over 15 amino acids. Germline V lookup: CDR1 SGHVS, CDR2 FQNEAQ. Documented treatment: 15 to 20 received Ad26.COV2.S at low or high dose, single or two shots; 5 received placebo; per-sample allocation not given. After the first vaccine or placebo injection, samples were drawn on day 63. These data originate in a study of Ad26.COV2.S vaccination and SARS-CoV-2 variants. Assay used: immunoSEQ multiplex PCR; TCRdb lists only in-frame clones, some missing. This sample has hundreds of thousands of clones, with 89% found just once.

The chain recombines TRBV7-8 with TRBJ1-6; perhaps TRBD1 as D (6 bases). The TCR originated in a person aged 18-65 years who received the Ad26.COV2.S COVID-19 vaccine or a placebo. Sequenced material: peripheral blood, taken in a trial of Ad26.COV2.S vaccine versus placebo. The CDR3 region is CASSAGGGWNSPLHF. CDR3 DNA sequence: TGTGCCAGCAGCGCTGGCGGGGGCTGGAATTCACCCCTCCACTTT. The full variable domain, completed using reference TRBV7-8 and TRBJ1-6, is GAGVSQSPRYKVAKRGQDVALRCDPISGHVSLFWYQQALGQGPEFLTYFQNEAQLDKSGLPSDRFFAERPEGSVSTLKIQRTQQEDSAVYLCASSAGGGWNSPLHFGNGTRLTVT.